Sequencing of this TCR beta chain was carried out in a study of blood T cell repertoires in COVID-19. Overall study: In each case, the material was cDNA or gDNA derived from T cells, B-cell-depleted T cells, or PBMCs.

The germline V and J ends were trimmed by 6 bases and 3 bases, with 17 bases remaining between them. The CDR3 runs 15 residues. The germline gives CDR1 LNHDA, CDR2 SQIVND (reference sequence). This clone was observed a single time. The repertoire was sequenced with immunoSEQ multiplex PCR; TCRdb's copy has only in-frame clones and lacks some. The sample has approximately 190,000 clones; about 80% are singletons. Researchers sorted participants into cohorts using their self-reported clinical history. This rearrangement joins TRBV19 to TRBJ1-2; D gene uncertain. Sequencing was done on a sample of PBMCs or T cells enriched from blood (not recorded which). This receptor was obtained from a man aged 40-55 years who had recovered from COVID-19. As DNA, the CDR3 is TGTGCCAGTAGGCCCCTGGAGGGAAGGGACTATGGCTACACCTTC. Its translation is CASRPLEGRDYGYTF.